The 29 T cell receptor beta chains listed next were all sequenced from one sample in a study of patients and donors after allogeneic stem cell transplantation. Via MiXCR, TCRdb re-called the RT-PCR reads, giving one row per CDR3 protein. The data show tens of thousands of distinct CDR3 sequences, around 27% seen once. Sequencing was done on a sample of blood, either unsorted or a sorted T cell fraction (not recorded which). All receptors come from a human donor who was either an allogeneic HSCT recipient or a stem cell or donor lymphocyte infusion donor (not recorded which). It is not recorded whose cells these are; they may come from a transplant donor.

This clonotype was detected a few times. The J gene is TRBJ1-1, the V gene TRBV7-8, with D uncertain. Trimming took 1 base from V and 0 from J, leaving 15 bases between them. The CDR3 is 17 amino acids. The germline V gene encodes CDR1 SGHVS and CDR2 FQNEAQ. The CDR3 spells CASSLVTGPQMNTEAFF. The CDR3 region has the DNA TGTGCCAGCAGCTTAGTCACGGGTCCCCAGATGAACACTGAAGCTTTCTTT.

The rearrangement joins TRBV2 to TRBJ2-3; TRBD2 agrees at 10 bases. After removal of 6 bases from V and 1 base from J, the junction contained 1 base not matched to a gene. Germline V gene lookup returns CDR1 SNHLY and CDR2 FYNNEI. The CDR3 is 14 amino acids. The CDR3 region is CASRSGGGTDTQYF. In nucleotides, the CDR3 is TGTGCCAGCAGAAGCGGGGGGGGCACAGATACGCAGTATTTT.

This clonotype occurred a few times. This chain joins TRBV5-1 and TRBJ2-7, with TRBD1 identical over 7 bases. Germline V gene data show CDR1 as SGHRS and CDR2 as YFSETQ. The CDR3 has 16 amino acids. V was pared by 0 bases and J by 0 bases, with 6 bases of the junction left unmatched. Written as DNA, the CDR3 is TGCGCCAGCAGCTTGGTTGGGACAGCCTTCTCCTACGAGCAGTACTTC. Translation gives CASSLVGTAFSYEQYF.

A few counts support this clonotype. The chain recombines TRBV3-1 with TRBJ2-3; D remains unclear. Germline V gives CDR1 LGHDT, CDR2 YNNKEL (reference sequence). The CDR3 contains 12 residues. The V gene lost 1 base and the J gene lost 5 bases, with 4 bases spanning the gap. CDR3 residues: CASSQGRDTQYF. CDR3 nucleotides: TGTGCCAGCAGCCAAGGGAGAGATACGCAGTATTTT.

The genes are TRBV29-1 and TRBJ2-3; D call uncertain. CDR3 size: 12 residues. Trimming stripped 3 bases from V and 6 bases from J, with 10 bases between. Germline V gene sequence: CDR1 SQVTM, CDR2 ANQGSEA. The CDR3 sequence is CSVETGLDTQYF. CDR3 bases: TGCAGCGTTGAGACGGGTTTGGATACGCAGTATTTT.

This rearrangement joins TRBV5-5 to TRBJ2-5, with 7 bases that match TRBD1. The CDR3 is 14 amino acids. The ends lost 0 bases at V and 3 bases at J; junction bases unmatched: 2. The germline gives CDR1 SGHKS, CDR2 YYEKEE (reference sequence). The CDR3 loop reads CASSLAGTEETQYF. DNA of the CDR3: TGTGCCAGCAGCTTGGCTGGGACAGAAGAGACCCAGTACTTC.

Written as DNA, the CDR3 is TGCGCCAGCAGCATATTGGACAGCACAGATACGCAGTATTTT. Its translation: CASSILDSTDTQYF. V usage is TRBV5-1 and J usage is TRBJ2-3; no firm D call. The CDR3 is 14 residues long. CDR1 and CDR2 from the germline V gene are SGHRS and YFSETQ. The ends were cut back, 4 bases at V and 0 bases at J, with 9 bases in the middle. Together with reference TRBV5-1 and TRBJ2-3, the CDR3 gives the full variable domain: KAGVTQTPRYLIKTRGQQVTLSCSPISGHRSVSWYQQTPGQGLQFLFEYFSETQRNKGNFPGRFSGRQFSNSRSEMNVSTLELGDSALYLCASSILDSTDTQYFGPGTRLTVL.

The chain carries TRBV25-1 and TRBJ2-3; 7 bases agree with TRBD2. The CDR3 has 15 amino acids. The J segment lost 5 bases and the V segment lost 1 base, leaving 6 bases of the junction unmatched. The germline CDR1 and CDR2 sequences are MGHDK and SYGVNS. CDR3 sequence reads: CASSESGGRQDTQYF. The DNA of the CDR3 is TGTGCCAGCAGTGAATCGGGCGGGAGACAAGATACGCAGTATTTT.

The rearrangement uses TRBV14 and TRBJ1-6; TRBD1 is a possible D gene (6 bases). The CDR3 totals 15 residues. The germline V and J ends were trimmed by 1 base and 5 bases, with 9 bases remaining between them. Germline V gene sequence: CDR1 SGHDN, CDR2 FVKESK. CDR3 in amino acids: CASSQVQGDNSPLHF. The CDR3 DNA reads TGTGCCAGCAGCCAAGTACAGGGTGATAATTCACCCCTCCACTTT. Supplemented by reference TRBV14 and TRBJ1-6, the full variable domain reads EAGVTQFPSHSVIEKGQTVTLRCDPISGHDNLYWYRRVMGKEIKFLLHFVKESKQDESGMPNNRFLAERTGGTYSTLKVQPAELEDSGVYFCASSQVQGDNSPLHFGNGTRLTVT.

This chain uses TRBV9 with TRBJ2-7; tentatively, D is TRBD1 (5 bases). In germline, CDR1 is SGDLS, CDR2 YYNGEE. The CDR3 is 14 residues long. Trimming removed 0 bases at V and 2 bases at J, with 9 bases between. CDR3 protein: CASSVDQGPYEQYF. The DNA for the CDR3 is TGTGCCAGCAGCGTAGACCAGGGCCCCTACGAGCAGTACTTC.

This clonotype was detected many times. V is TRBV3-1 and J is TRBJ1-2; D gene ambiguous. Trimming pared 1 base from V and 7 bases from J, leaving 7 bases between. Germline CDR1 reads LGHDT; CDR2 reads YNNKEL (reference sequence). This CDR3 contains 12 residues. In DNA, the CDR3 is TGTGCCAGCAGCCAAGGTGAAGGTGGCTACACCTTC. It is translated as CASSQGEGGYTF.

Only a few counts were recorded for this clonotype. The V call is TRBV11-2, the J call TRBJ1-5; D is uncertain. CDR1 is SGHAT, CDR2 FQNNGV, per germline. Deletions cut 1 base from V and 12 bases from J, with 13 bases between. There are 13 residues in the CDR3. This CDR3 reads CASSLVLRSYQHF. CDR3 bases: TGTGCCAGCAGCTTAGTTTTACGAAGCTACCAGCATTTT.

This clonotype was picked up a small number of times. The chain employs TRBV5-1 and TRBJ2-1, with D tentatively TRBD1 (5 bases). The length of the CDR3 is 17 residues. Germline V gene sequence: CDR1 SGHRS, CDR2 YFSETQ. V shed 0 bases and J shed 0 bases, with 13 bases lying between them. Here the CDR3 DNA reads TGCGCCAGCAGCTTGGCCTTCAGGGTGGGCTCCTACAATGAGCAGTTCTTC. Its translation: CASSLAFRVGSYNEQFF. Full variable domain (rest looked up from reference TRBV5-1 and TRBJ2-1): KAGVTQTPRYLIKTRGQQVTLSCSPISGHRSVSWYQQTPGQGLQFLFEYFSETQRNKGNFPGRFSGRQFSNSRSEMNVSTLELGDSALYLCASSLAFRVGSYNEQFFGPGTRLTVL.

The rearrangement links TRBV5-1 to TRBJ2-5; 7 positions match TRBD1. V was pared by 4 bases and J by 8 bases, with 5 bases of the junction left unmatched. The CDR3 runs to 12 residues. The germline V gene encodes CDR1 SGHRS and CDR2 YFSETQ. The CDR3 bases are TGCGCCAGCAGCCCGGGACAGAGTACCCAGTACTTC. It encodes CASSPGQSTQYF.

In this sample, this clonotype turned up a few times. The CDR3 here is CASSLRGLTEAFF. In DNA, the CDR3 is TGTGCCAGCAGTTTGAGGGGGCTCACTGAAGCTTTCTTT. This chain connects TRBV12-3 or TRBV12-4 to TRBJ1-1; the match to TRBD1 covers 7 bases. This CDR3 has 13 residues. The V and J ends lost 3 bases and 4 bases, in that order; junction bases with no gene match: 2.

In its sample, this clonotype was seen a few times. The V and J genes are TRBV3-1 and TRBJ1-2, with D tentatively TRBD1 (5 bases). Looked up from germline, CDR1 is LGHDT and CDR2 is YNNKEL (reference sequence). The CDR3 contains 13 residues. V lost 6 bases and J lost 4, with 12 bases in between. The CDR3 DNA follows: TGTGCCAGCAGTTATCGGGACCGCTATGGCTACACCTTC. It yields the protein CASSYRDRYGYTF.

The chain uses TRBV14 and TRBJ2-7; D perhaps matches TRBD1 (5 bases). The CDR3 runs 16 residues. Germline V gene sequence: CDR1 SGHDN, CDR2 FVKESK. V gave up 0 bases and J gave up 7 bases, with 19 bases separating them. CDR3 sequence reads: CASSQDWFEAGREQYF. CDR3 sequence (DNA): TGTGCCAGCAGCCAAGATTGGTTTGAGGCAGGGCGAGAGCAGTACTTC. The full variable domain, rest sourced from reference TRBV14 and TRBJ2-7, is EAGVTQFPSHSVIEKGQTVTLRCDPISGHDNLYWYRRVMGKEIKFLLHFVKESKQDESGMPNNRFLAERTGGTYSTLKVQPAELEDSGVYFCASSQDWFEAGREQYFGPGTRLTVT.

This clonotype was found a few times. In DNA, the CDR3 is TGTGCCAGCAGTTACTCAGGACCCCGGGACGTTCATATAATGGGCAATCAGCCCCAGCATTTT. As protein: CASSYSGPRDVHIMGNQPQHF. The chain recombines TRBV6-6 with TRBJ1-5; tentative D call: TRBD1 (5 bases). The germline V gene encodes CDR1 MNHNY and CDR2 SVGAGI (reference sequence). This CDR3 has 21 amino acids. V was cut by 0 bases and J by 2 bases, with 26 bases left in between.

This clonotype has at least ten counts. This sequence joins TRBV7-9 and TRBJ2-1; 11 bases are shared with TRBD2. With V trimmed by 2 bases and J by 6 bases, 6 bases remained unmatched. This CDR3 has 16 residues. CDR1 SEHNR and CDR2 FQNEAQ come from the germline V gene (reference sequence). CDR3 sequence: CASSLTVLAGGNEQFF. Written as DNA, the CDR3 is TGTGCCAGCAGCTTAACTGTTCTAGCGGGGGGCAATGAGCAGTTCTTC.

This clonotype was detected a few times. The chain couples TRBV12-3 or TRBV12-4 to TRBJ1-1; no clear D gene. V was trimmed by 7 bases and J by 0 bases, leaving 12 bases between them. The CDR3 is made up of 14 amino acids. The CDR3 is CASIMTRLNTEAFF. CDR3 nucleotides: TGTGCCAGCATTATGACCAGATTGAACACTGAAGCTTTCTTT.

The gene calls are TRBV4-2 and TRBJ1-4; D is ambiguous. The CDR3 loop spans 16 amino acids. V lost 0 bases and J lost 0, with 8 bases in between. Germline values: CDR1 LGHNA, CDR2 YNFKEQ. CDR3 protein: CASSQDSATTNEKLFF. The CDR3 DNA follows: TGTGCCAGCAGCCAAGATTCGGCTACAACTAATGAAAAACTGTTTTTT.

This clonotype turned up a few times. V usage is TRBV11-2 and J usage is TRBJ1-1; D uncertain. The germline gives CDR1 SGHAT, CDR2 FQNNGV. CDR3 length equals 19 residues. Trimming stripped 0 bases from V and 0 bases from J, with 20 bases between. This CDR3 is CASSLDYLDRFPMNTEAFF. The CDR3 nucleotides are TGTGCCAGCAGCTTAGATTATCTCGACCGCTTTCCAATGAACACTGAAGCTTTCTTT. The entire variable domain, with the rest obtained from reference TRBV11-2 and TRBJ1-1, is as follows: EAGVAQSPRYKIIEKRQSVAFWCNPISGHATLYWYQQILGQGPKLLIQFQNNGVVDDSQLPKDRFSAERLKGVDSTLKIQPAKLEDSAVYLCASSLDYLDRFPMNTEAFFGQGTRLTVV.

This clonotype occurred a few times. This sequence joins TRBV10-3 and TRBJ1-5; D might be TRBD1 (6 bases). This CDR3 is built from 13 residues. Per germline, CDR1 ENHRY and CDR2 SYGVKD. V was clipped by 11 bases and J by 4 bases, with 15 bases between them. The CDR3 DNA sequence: TGTGCCCTCCGACAGGACTTAAATCAGCCCCAGCATTTT. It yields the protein CALRQDLNQPQHF.

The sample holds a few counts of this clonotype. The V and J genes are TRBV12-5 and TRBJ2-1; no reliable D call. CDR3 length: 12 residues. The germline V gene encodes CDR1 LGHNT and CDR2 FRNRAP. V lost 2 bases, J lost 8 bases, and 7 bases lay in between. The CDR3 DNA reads TGTGCTAGTGGTTTGCTGGGCGATGAGCAGTTCTTC. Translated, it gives CASGLLGDEQFF.

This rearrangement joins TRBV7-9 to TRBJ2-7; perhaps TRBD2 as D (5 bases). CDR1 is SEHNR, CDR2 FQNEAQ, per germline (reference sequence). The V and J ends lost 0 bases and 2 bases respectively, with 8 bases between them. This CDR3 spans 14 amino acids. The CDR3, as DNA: TGTGCCAGCAGCTTAGCTCGGGAACCCTACGAGCAGTACTTC. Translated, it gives CASSLAREPYEQYF.

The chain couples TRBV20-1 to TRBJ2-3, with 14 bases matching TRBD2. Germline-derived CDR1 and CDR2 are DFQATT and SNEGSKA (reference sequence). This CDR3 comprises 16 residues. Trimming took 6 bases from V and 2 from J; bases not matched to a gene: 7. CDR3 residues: CSAPGTSGSFTDTQYF. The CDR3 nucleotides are TGCAGTGCCCCTGGGACTAGCGGGAGTTTCACAGATACGCAGTATTTT.

This chain's CDR3 is CASRTRGGTDTQYF. The CDR3 DNA reads TGTGCCAGCAGAACAAGGGGAGGAACAGATACGCAGTATTTT. V usage is TRBV3-1 and J usage is TRBJ2-3, with D perhaps TRBD2 (6 bases). V was cut by 6 bases and J by 3 bases, with 13 bases left in between. The length of the CDR3 is 14 residues. Germline CDR1 is LGHDT and CDR2 is YNNKEL (reference sequence).

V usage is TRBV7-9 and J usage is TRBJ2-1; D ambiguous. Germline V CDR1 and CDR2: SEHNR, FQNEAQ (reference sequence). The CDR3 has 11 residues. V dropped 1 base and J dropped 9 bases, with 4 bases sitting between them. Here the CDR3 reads CASSLVPEQFF. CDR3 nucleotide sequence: TGTGCCAGCAGCTTAGTACCTGAGCAGTTCTTC. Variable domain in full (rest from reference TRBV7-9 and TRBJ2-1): DTGVSQNPRHKITKRGQNVTFRCDPISEHNRLYWYRQTLGQGPEFLTYFQNEAQLEKSRLLSDRFSAERPKGSFSTLEIQRTEQGDSAMYLCASSLVPEQFFGPGTRLTVL.

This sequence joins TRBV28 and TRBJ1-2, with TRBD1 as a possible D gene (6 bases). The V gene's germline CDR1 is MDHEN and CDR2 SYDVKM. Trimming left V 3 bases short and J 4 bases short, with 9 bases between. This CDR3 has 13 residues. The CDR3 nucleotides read TGTGCCAGCAGTTTGCTGACAGGCTATGGCTACACCTTC. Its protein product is CASSLLTGYGYTF.